The next 21 T cell receptor beta chains were all read from a single sample in a study of cytomegalovirus exposure and HLA in healthy donors. Use of 60 Vbeta and 13 Jbeta primers characterized the PCR. The method was immunoSEQ multiplex PCR; TCRdb's version includes in-frame clones alone and lacks a portion of them. The profile shows 85,000 to 100,000 clones, approximately 76% of them singletons. Sequencing used PBMCs. The receptors were sampled from a man between 40 and 49 years old in good health and CMV-seropositive.

This clone has only a few counts. The chain recombines TRBV7-2 with TRBJ2-1; unclear D gene. The CDR3 consists of 12 residues. CDR1 and CDR2 from the germline V gene are SGHTA and FQGNSA. V dropped 5 bases and J dropped 7 bases, with 9 bases sitting between them. The CDR3 is CASSPRRNEQFF. The CDR3 DNA reads TGTGCCAGCAGCCCACGGCGGAATGAGCAGTTCTTC.

CDR3 sequence reads: CASSGDRNEQYF. The CDR3 DNA reads TGTGCCAGCAGCGGGGACAGGAACGAGCAGTACTTC. The J gene is TRBJ2-7, the V gene TRBV5-5; 8 bases are a match to TRBD1. Trimming at V came to 4 bases and at J to 5 bases, leaving 2 bases not matched to a gene. The CDR3 runs to 12 residues. Germline CDR1 is SGHKS and CDR2 is YYEKEE (reference sequence).

The chain employs TRBV6-5 and TRBJ1-5; D gene ambiguous. V lost 5 bases and J lost 2, with 7 bases in between. The germline V gene encodes CDR1 MNHEY and CDR2 SVGAGI. The CDR3 is 13 residues long. CDR3 residues: CASSGKGNQPQHF. As DNA, the CDR3 is TGTGCCAGCAGTGGCAAAGGCAATCAGCCCCAGCATTTT.

This chain connects TRBV29-1 to TRBJ1-2; the D gene is possibly TRBD1 (5 bases). The germline gives CDR1 SQVTM, CDR2 ANQGSEA. The V end lost 7 bases, the J end lost 5 bases, and 17 bases lay between the germline ends. The CDR3 has 13 residues. The CDR3 nucleotides read TGCAGCGGGCAGGGTGTCGGCCTATATGGCTACACCTTC. Its translation is CSGQGVGLYGYTF.

With respect to this clone: One junction end disagrees with the germline gene, perhaps due to a read error. This chain connects TRBV29-1 to TRBJ2-7; a weak D match, TRBD1 (5 bases). The CDR3 is 11 amino acids. CDR1 is SQVTM, CDR2 ANQGSEA, per germline. In DNA, the CDR3 is TGCAGCGTTGAAGAGCAGGGAACAGATCTTTTC. Amino acids: CSVEEQGTDLF.

This rearrangement joins TRBV6-5 to TRBJ2-7; D possibly corresponds to TRBD2 (6 bases). Looked up from germline, CDR1 is MNHEY and CDR2 is SVGAGI. Trimming left V 4 bases short and J 4 bases short, with 20 bases between. The CDR3 has 16 amino acids. DNA for the CDR3: TGTGCCAGCAGTTTCTCACTAGCAAAGAGGGAATACGAGCAGTACTTC. This translates into CASSFSLAKREYEQYF.

The J gene is TRBJ2-7, the V gene TRBV27, with D possibly being TRBD1 (6 bases). The CDR3 runs to 15 residues. V lost 0 bases and J 3 bases, leaving 12 bases between the germline ends. Germline V lookup: CDR1 MNHEY, CDR2 SMNVEV (reference sequence). The CDR3 is CASSLSWQGNYEQYF. The CDR3 nucleotides are TGTGCCAGCAGTTTATCGTGGCAGGGGAACTACGAGCAGTACTTC.

The V call is TRBV18, the J call TRBJ2-1; 10 bases agree with TRBD2. The CDR3 covers 16 residues. Losses at the gene ends were 3 bases for V and 3 bases for J; bases not matched to a gene: 5. The germline V gene has CDR1 KGHSH and CDR2 LQKENI. This CDR3 is CASSPRLAGDYNEQFF. The CDR3 DNA reads as TGTGCCAGCTCACCCCGACTAGCGGGTGACTACAATGAGCAGTTCTTC.

V is TRBV6-5 and J is TRBJ2-5, with TRBD2 matching over 7 bases. V lost 7 bases and J lost 0; bases outside the gene matches: 5. The germline V gene encodes CDR1 MNHEY and CDR2 SVGAGI. The CDR3 consists of 14 residues. CDR3 in DNA: TGTGCCAGCACCCTGAGCGGGGACCAAGAGACCCAGTACTTC. It translates to CASTLSGDQETQYF.

The gene calls are TRBV28 and TRBJ1-4; D uncertain. The V and J ends lost 7 bases and 0 bases respectively, with 12 bases between them. The CDR3 spans 15 residues. Germline CDR1 is MDHEN and CDR2 is SYDVKM. DNA of the CDR3: TGTGCCAGCAAAGCGACGGGGTCAACTAATGAAAAACTGTTTTTT. Its protein product is CASKATGSTNEKLFF.

The CDR3 spells CASRLAGTSRTQYF. Written as DNA, the CDR3 is TGTGCCAGCAGGCTAGCGGGGACCTCACGGACCCAGTACTTC. The rearrangement uses TRBV2 and TRBJ2-5; TRBD2 matches 9 bases. The CDR3 length is 14 residues. The germline V gene has CDR1 SNHLY and CDR2 FYNNEI. The J segment lost 7 bases and the V segment lost 6 bases, leaving 9 bases of the junction unmatched. Drawing the rest from reference TRBV2 and TRBJ2-5, the complete variable domain is EPEVTQTPSHQVTQMGQEVILRCVPISNHLYFYWYRQILGQKVEFLVSFYNNEISEKSEIFDDQFSVERPDGSNFTLKIRSTKLEDSAMYFCASRLAGTSRTQYFGPGTRLLVL.

The chain carries TRBV5-5 and TRBJ1-5, with D perhaps TRBD1 (5 bases). The V gene lost 1 base and the J gene lost 10 bases, with 15 bases spanning the gap. The CDR3 is made up of 14 amino acids. Germline CDR1 is SGHKS and CDR2 is YYEKEE (reference sequence). The CDR3, as DNA: TGTGCCAGCAGCTTGTACGGGGGGGAAGGACCCCAGCATTTT. Its protein product is CASSLYGGEGPQHF.

The V gene is TRBV27, the J gene TRBJ2-7, with 9 nucleotides matching TRBD2. The CDR3 has 16 amino acids. Germline V gene lookup returns CDR1 MNHEY and CDR2 SMNVEV (reference sequence). The trim removed 2 bases at V and 6 bases at J, leaving 11 bases unmatched. This CDR3 is CASSLKAFSGRTEQYF. CDR3 bases: TGTGCCAGCAGTTTAAAGGCGTTTAGCGGGAGAACCGAGCAGTACTTC.

The chain is built from TRBV4-3 and TRBJ2-7; 7 nucleotides match TRBD1. The CDR3 sequence is 15 residues long. The V segment lost 1 base and the J segment 4 bases; nucleotides outside the gene matches: 7. Germline V gene data show CDR1 as LGHNA and CDR2 as YSLEER. DNA for the CDR3: TGCGCCAGCAGCCAAGGACAGGGTCCCCTTTACGAGCAGTACTTC. This translates into CASSQGQGPLYEQYF.

The chain combines TRBV10-1 with TRBJ1-2; D remains unclear. Germline-derived CDR1 and CDR2 are WNHNN and SYGVQD (reference sequence). This CDR3 has 13 residues. V dropped 3 bases and J dropped 8 bases, with 13 bases sitting between them. CDR3 residues: CASSETRNLGYTF. The DNA for the CDR3 is TGCGCCAGCAGTGAAACAAGAAACCTGGGCTACACCTTC.

This clone turned up a few times. The chain employs TRBV29-1 and TRBJ2-1; 11 positions agree with TRBD1. The CDR3 loop spans 13 amino acids. V lost 8 bases and J lost 5; bases outside the gene matches: 5. Germline values: CDR1 SQVTM, CDR2 ANQGSEA. This CDR3 is CSSRDRGDNEQFF. DNA of the CDR3: TGCAGCTCCCGGGACAGGGGGGACAATGAGCAGTTCTTC.

The chain couples TRBV6-1 to TRBJ1-2, with D uncertain. CDR1 and CDR2 from the germline V gene are MNHNS and SASEGT. The CDR3 length is 13 residues. Trimming took off 0 bases at V and 1 base at J, with 3 bases between the two ends. CDR3 residues: CASSEANNYGYTF. CDR3 sequence (DNA): TGTGCCAGCAGTGAAGCTAATAACTATGGCTACACCTTC.

The V gene is TRBV10-3, the J gene TRBJ1-1; D is perhaps TRBD1 (5 bases). The V end was cut by 5 bases, the J end by 5 bases, with 15 bases between. The CDR3 has 14 residues. Germline V gene lookup returns CDR1 ENHRY and CDR2 SYGVKD. The CDR3 protein is CAISISREGTEAFF. In DNA, the CDR3 is TGTGCCATCAGTATCTCCAGGGAGGGGACTGAAGCTTTCTTT.

This clone turned up a few times. The genes are TRBV19 and TRBJ1-4; no clear D. The CDR3 is made up of 16 amino acids. In germline, CDR1 is LNHDA, CDR2 SQIVND (reference sequence). The V end lost 3 bases, the J end lost 7 bases, and 18 bases lay between the germline ends. This chain's CDR3 is CASSITIARDREKLFF. CDR3 bases: TGTGCCAGTAGTATTACTATTGCCCGGGATCGTGAAAAACTGTTTTTT.

The J gene is TRBJ2-7, the V gene TRBV5-1; 11 bases match TRBD2. V dropped 3 bases and J dropped 2; count of bases not matched to a gene: 4. This CDR3 is built from 15 residues. Germline V gene lookup returns CDR1 SGHRS and CDR2 YFSETQ. CDR3 nucleotides: TGCGCCAGCAGCTCGACTAGCGGGGATCCCTACGAGCAGTACTTC. This encodes CASSSTSGDPYEQYF.

The rearrangement links TRBV2 to TRBJ1-1; 8 positions agree with TRBD1. The CDR3 runs 13 residues. Germline CDR1 and CDR2: SNHLY and FYNNEI. V lost 7 bases to trimming and J lost 4 bases; unmatched junction nucleotides: 5. The CDR3 sequence: CASTSGQGTEAFF. Written as DNA, the CDR3 is TGTGCCAGCACTTCAGGACAGGGCACTGAAGCTTTCTTT.